Listed here is a single TCR beta chain. The read terminates 3 residues before the CDR3 end, so the remaining end is supplied by the germline J gene. These data originate in a study of T cells in women clearing cervical HPV infection. Across the study: Controls gave blood once infection was undetectable; cases at lesion identification. For cases, blood was sampled a median approximately 150 days after lesion detection, interquartile range roughly 80 to 200 days.

TCRdb's copy holds only in-frame clones and misses some; the assay was immunoSEQ multiplex PCR. The sample has approximately 9,200 clones; the top ten hold approximately 8.2%. In germline, CDR1 is SNHLY, CDR2 FYNNEI. Trimming cost V 4 bases and J 3 bases, with 16 bases left between them. The CDR3 extends over 15 amino acids. The chain carries TRBV2 and TRBJ2-7, with D possibly TRBD1 on 6 matching bases. The origin of this receptor is a woman between 18 and 70 years old with a cervical HPV16 infection that either progressed to CIN3+ or cleared (not recorded which). Specimen: blood buffy coat. CDR3 loop: CASSANTGTNYEQYF. Incomplete CDR3 DNA: TGTGCCAGCAGTGCTAACACCGGGACAAACTACGAG.